The 28 T cell receptor beta chains below all came from one sample that was sequenced in a study of blood T cell repertoires in COVID-19. Produced via immunoSEQ multiplex PCR; TCRdb's table is partial and in-frame only. The sample lists about 400,000 clones, approximately 88% occurring once. Material for sequencing was PBMCs or T cells enriched from blood (not recorded which). The receptors come from a woman aged 40 to 55 with acute COVID-19.

The chain uses TRBV27 and TRBJ2-1; possibly TRBD2 for D (7 bases). V lost 0 bases and J lost 7, with 16 bases in between. CDR1 is MNHEY and CDR2 is SMNVEV in the germline V gene (reference sequence). The CDR3 contains 16 residues. The CDR3 sequence is CASSLSGAGRGNEQFF. CDR3 nucleotides: TGTGCCAGCAGTTTATCGGGGGCAGGGCGGGGGAATGAGCAGTTCTTC.

This chain joins TRBV9 and TRBJ2-1; no firm D call. The CDR3 length is 15 residues. The V gene lost 0 bases and the J gene lost 4 bases, with 11 bases spanning the gap. Germline values: CDR1 SGDLS, CDR2 YYNGEE. The CDR3 bases are TGTGCCAGCAGCGTAGCTGGGCAGGAATACAATGAGCAGTTCTTC. As protein: CASSVAGQEYNEQFF.

The chain carries TRBV23-1 and TRBJ2-1, with 7 bases lining up with TRBD1. TRBV23-1 counts as an open reading frame of uncertain function. The CDR3 is 13 amino acids. Trimming removed 4 bases from V and 9 bases from J; junction bases left unmatched: 6. CDR3 loop: CASSRSGQFEQFF. The DNA of the CDR3 is TGCGCCAGCAGTCGATCGGGACAGTTTGAGCAGTTCTTC.

This clone occurred many times. The genes are TRBV5-1 and TRBJ1-1, with TRBD1 as a possible D gene (5 bases). Germline lookup yields CDR1 SGHRS and CDR2 YFSETQ. Trimming cost V 4 bases and J 1 base, with 8 bases left between them. The CDR3 runs to 13 residues. The CDR3 reads CASSAGQNTEAFF. CDR3 sequence (DNA): TGCGCCAGCAGCGCCGGACAGAACACTGAAGCTTTCTTT.

The CDR3 protein is CASSAHLSGGDEQFF. DNA for the CDR3: TGTGCCAGCAGCGCCCACTTGAGTGGGGGGGATGAGCAGTTCTTC. V gene TRBV9 combines with J gene TRBJ2-1, with TRBD2 matching 7 bases. The CDR3 is made up of 15 amino acids. V dropped 3 bases and J dropped 8; count of bases not matched to a gene: 11. From germline, CDR1 is SGDLS and CDR2 YYNGEE.

The chain combines TRBV18 with TRBJ1-2; TRBD1 is a possible D gene (5 bases). The germline V gene encodes CDR1 KGHSH and CDR2 LQKENI. This CDR3 comprises 14 residues. V was clipped by 2 bases and J by 6 bases, with 13 bases between them. CDR3 bases: TGTGCCAGCTCACCAAGCGGGGGTATAGATGGCTACACCTTC. Protein: CASSPSGGIDGYTF.

The V gene is TRBV3-1 (or the pseudogene TRBV3-2), the J gene TRBJ2-5; 7 positions agree with TRBD2. The CDR3 runs 15 residues. V shed 5 bases, J shed 2 bases, and the junction held 8 bases outside the gene matches. CDR1 is LGHDT, CDR2 YNNKEL, per germline (reference sequence). CDR3 sequence (DNA): TGTGCCAGCAGCTCCCGACTAGCCCTACAAGAGACCCAGTACTTC. Translating it yields CASSSRLALQETQYF.

The chain uses TRBV27 and TRBJ1-1, with unresolved D. CDR1 is MNHEY and CDR2 is SMNVEV in the germline V gene (reference sequence). Trimming shortened V by 1 base and J by 5 bases, and 11 bases separated the two germline ends. The CDR3 loop spans 14 amino acids. CDR3 coding DNA: TGTGCCAGCAGTTTATACCCAAGGAGGACTGAAGCTTTCTTT. Protein product: CASSLYPRRTEAFF.

J is TRBJ2-4 and V is TRBV5-1, with D tentatively TRBD1 (6 bases). The CDR3 length is 15 residues. Trimming left V 3 bases short and J 6 bases short, with 16 bases between. The germline V gene encodes CDR1 SGHRS and CDR2 YFSETQ. The CDR3 loop reads CASSWEQGWGNIQYF. The CDR3 DNA sequence: TGCGCCAGCAGCTGGGAACAGGGCTGGGGAAACATTCAGTACTTC.

The rearrangement uses TRBV2 and TRBJ1-4; no firm D call. Germline CDR1 is SNHLY and CDR2 is FYNNEI. V was trimmed by 6 bases and J by 11 bases, leaving 19 bases between them. This CDR3 contains 14 residues. CDR3 loop: CASRFDKPPGKLFF. In DNA, the CDR3 is TGTGCCAGCAGGTTTGACAAACCACCGGGGAAACTGTTTTTT. Complete variable domain (other parts from reference TRBV2 and TRBJ1-4): EPEVTQTPSHQVTQMGQEVILRCVPISNHLYFYWYRQILGQKVEFLVSFYNNEISEKSEIFDDQFSVERPDGSNFTLKIRSTKLEDSAMYFCASRFDKPPGKLFFGSGTQLSVL.

This chain connects TRBV5-1 to TRBJ1-1; 7 bases align to TRBD1. CDR3 length: 15 residues. The J segment lost 3 bases and the V segment lost 4 bases, leaving 9 bases of the junction unmatched. From germline, CDR1 is SGHRS and CDR2 YFSETQ. Here the CDR3 reads CASSLRTGRDTEAFF. The DNA of the CDR3 is TGCGCCAGCAGCCTACGGACAGGTCGGGACACTGAAGCTTTCTTT. The full variable domain, completed using reference TRBV5-1 and TRBJ1-1, is KAGVTQTPRYLIKTRGQQVTLSCSPISGHRSVSWYQQTPGQGLQFLFEYFSETQRNKGNFPGRFSGRQFSNSRSEMNVSTLELGDSALYLCASSLRTGRDTEAFFGQGTRLTVV.

The J gene is TRBJ2-3, the V gene TRBV6-2 or TRBV6-3, with 13 bases lining up with TRBD2. The CDR3 runs to 18 residues. V lost 2 bases to trimming and J lost 8 bases; unmatched junction nucleotides: 13. Looked up from germline, CDR1 is MNHEY and CDR2 is SVGEGT. This CDR3 reads CASSYRRLAGGGWLTQYF. DNA for the CDR3: TGTGCCAGCAGTTACCGAAGACTAGCGGGGGGCGGGTGGCTTACGCAGTATTTT.

The chain links TRBV11-2 to TRBJ2-7; no firm D call. Deletions cut 5 bases from V and 0 bases from J, with 11 bases between. CDR1 and CDR2 from the germline V gene are SGHAT and FQNNGV. The CDR3 sequence is 14 residues long. This chain's CDR3 is CASSPTRNSYEQYF. The DNA of the CDR3 is TGTGCCAGCAGCCCCACGAGGAACTCCTACGAGCAGTACTTC.

The genes are TRBV29-1 and TRBJ1-3; 7 bases are a match to TRBD1. The germline V gene encodes CDR1 SQVTM and CDR2 ANQGSEA. The junction had 7 bases not matched to a gene; V was cut back by 7 bases and J by 7 bases. The CDR3 is made up of 12 amino acids. The CDR3 nucleotides are TGCAGCGGAAAGACAGGGTCCAACACCATATATTTT. Residues: CSGKTGSNTIYF. Variable domain in full (rest from reference TRBV29-1 and TRBJ1-3): SAVISQKPSRDICQRGTSLTIQCQVDSQVTMMFWYRQQPGQSLTLIATANQGSEATYESGFVIDKFPISRPNLTFSTLTVSNMSPEDSSIYLCSGKTGSNTIYFGEGSWLTVV.

The CDR3 protein is CAWRPGQGVGYTF. DNA for the CDR3: TGTGCCTGGCGCCCGGGACAGGGGGTTGGCTACACCTTC. V and J are TRBV30 and TRBJ1-2, with 11 bases that match TRBD1. V trimming: 5 bases; J trimming: 7 bases; junction bases outside the gene matches: 6. This CDR3 has 13 amino acids. Per germline, CDR1 GTSNPN and CDR2 SVGIG (reference sequence).

The chain has TRBV5-6 and TRBJ2-3, with 13 bases that match TRBD2. The germline V gene has CDR1 SGHDT and CDR2 YYEEEE. The length of the CDR3 is 15 residues. The trim removed 1 base at V and 4 bases at J, leaving 0 bases unmatched. This CDR3 is CASSLTSGGADTQYF. Here the CDR3 DNA reads TGTGCCAGCAGCTTGACTAGCGGGGGGGCAGATACGCAGTATTTT.

This chain joins TRBV2 and TRBJ2-7, with TRBD2 as a possible D gene (6 bases). This CDR3 spans 15 amino acids. Trimming shortened V by 1 base and J by 1 base, and 11 bases separated the two germline ends. CDR1 and CDR2 (germline): SNHLY, FYNNEI. The CDR3 DNA reads TGTGCCAGCAGTGAAGGCGGGGCTTTATCCTACGAGCAGTACTTC. This gives the protein CASSEGGALSYEQYF.

The rearrangement uses TRBV21-1 and TRBJ1-5; TRBD1, the table's D call, was not compared with the DNA. TRBV21-1 is recorded as a pseudogene. CDR3 length: 19 residues. The CDR3 loop reads CASGRFSFPGQGPAQPQHF. CDR3 sequence (DNA): TGTGCCAGCGGCCGATTCTCCTTTCCGGGACAGGGCCCAGCGCAGCCCCAGCATTTT.

V is TRBV25-1 and J is TRBJ2-1; TRBD2 matches at 12 bases. The CDR3 sequence is 15 residues long. With V trimmed by 4 bases and J by 8 bases, 6 bases remained unmatched. Germline V gene sequence: CDR1 MGHDK, CDR2 SYGVNS. This CDR3 is CASSGTSGAKDEQFF. The CDR3 DNA is TGTGCCAGCAGTGGGACTAGCGGGGCTAAAGATGAGCAGTTCTTC.

The J gene is TRBJ2-3, the V gene TRBV4-2; D is perhaps TRBD2 (7 bases). The germline CDR1 and CDR2 sequences are LGHNA and YNFKEQ. Trimming pared 0 bases from V and 1 base from J, leaving 11 bases between. The CDR3 is made up of 16 amino acids. CDR3 protein: CASSQEGGARTDTQYF. The CDR3 DNA follows: TGTGCCAGCAGCCAAGAAGGGGGGGCCCGCACAGATACGCAGTATTTT.

This chain connects TRBV7-8 to TRBJ2-3, with D tentatively TRBD1 (6 bases). Per germline, CDR1 SGHVS and CDR2 FQNEAQ. Trimming cost V 5 bases and J 0 bases, with 9 bases left between them. The length of the CDR3 is 14 residues. CDR3 region: CASSLGQSTDTQYF. In nucleotides, the CDR3 is TGTGCCAGCAGCCTCGGACAGAGCACAGATACGCAGTATTTT.

The table lists this clone with a count of one. The V call is TRBV19, the J call TRBJ1-5; D gene uncertain. Between the trimmed V and J ends, which lost 5 bases and 0 bases, there was a span of 8 bases. This CDR3 contains 14 residues. In germline, CDR1 is LNHDA, CDR2 SQIVND (reference sequence). Here the CDR3 reads CASSRRYSNQPQHF. Written as DNA, the CDR3 is TGTGCCAGTAGTCGGCGGTATAGCAATCAGCCCCAGCATTTT.

The chain couples TRBV9 to TRBJ1-2; TRBD1 matches 8 bases. The germline CDR1 and CDR2 sequences are SGDLS and YYNGEE. Trimming removed 4 bases from V and 8 bases from J; junction bases left unmatched: 13. There are 15 residues in the CDR3. The CDR3 DNA reads as TGTGCCAGCAGCTCGCGGACAGGGACGAATCGGGGCTACACCTTC. This sequence encodes CASSSRTGTNRGYTF.

CDR3 sequence: CASSYSNRGGYGYTF. CDR3 DNA sequence: TGTGCCAGCAGTTACTCGAACAGGGGTGGCTATGGCTACACCTTC. The chain joins TRBV6-5 to TRBJ1-2; TRBD1 agrees at 7 bases. This CDR3 region has 15 residues. Looked up from germline, CDR1 is MNHEY and CDR2 is SVGAGI. Trimming took 0 bases from V and 4 from J; bases not matched to a gene: 5.

The rearrangement links TRBV10-3 to TRBJ1-1, with D tentatively TRBD1 (6 bases). The germline V gene encodes CDR1 ENHRY and CDR2 SYGVKD. The CDR3 covers 14 residues. V was clipped by 6 bases and J by 1 base, with 12 bases between them. In nucleotides, the CDR3 is TGTGCCATCAGCGGAACAGGGAAGAACACTGAAGCTTTCTTT. Translated: CAISGTGKNTEAFF.

This clone appeared a single time. CDR3 sequence: CASSQVTQGVYTGELFF. CDR3 nucleotide sequence: TGCGCCAGCAGCCAAGTCACACAGGGGGTCTACACCGGGGAGCTGTTTTTT. The gene calls are TRBV4-1 and TRBJ2-2; 8 bases match TRBD1. The germline CDR1 and CDR2 sequences are MGHRA and YSYEKL. The J segment lost 3 bases and the V segment lost 1 base, leaving 7 bases of the junction unmatched. This CDR3 is built from 17 residues.

The chain couples TRBV11-2 to TRBJ2-5; D is possibly TRBD2 (5 bases). CDR3 size: 15 residues. The germline gives CDR1 SGHAT, CDR2 FQNNGV. The ends were cut back, 5 bases at V and 5 bases at J, with 18 bases in the middle. This CDR3 reads CASSPSQRPWETQYF. CDR3 bases: TGTGCCAGCAGCCCCTCGCAGCGGCCGTGGGAGACCCAGTACTTC.

The chain has TRBV19 and TRBJ1-5; 7 positions agree with TRBD1. J lost 6 bases, V lost 2 bases, and 7 bases had no gene match. Germline V gene sequence: CDR1 LNHDA, CDR2 SQIVND (reference sequence). This CDR3 is 15 amino acids long. This chain's CDR3 is CASSIRDSSAQPQHF. The CDR3 DNA is TGTGCCAGTAGTATACGGGACAGTTCTGCTCAGCCCCAGCATTTT.